This TCR beta chain was sequenced during a study of blood T cell repertoires in COVID-19. On the study more broadly: Researchers got acute and convalescent COVID-19 samples from the United States, Italy and Spain. PBMCs, B-cell-depleted T cells, or T cells provided the cDNA or gDNA that made up the material.

This CDR3 is 14 amino acids long. Looked up from germline, CDR1 is KGHSH and CDR2 is LQKENI. V dropped 6 bases and J dropped 4; count of bases not matched to a gene: 6. Original processing methods: Amplification of reference gene primers was used by the study to estimate nucleated cell counts. TCRdb's table, derived via immunoSEQ multiplex PCR, lists solely in-frame clones and lacks some. That table furnishes V, J and clone size, whereas the DNA furnished D and trimming. The sample lists some 30,000 clones, around 90% occurring once. What was sequenced was peripheral blood. The origin of this receptor is a man between 65 and 85 years old with active COVID-19. V gene TRBV18 combines with J gene TRBJ1-2; 9 positions match TRBD1. CDR3 nucleotide sequence: TGTGCCAGCTCCCGACAGGGGGACCGCTATGGCTACACCTTC. Translating it yields CASSRQGDRYGYTF.